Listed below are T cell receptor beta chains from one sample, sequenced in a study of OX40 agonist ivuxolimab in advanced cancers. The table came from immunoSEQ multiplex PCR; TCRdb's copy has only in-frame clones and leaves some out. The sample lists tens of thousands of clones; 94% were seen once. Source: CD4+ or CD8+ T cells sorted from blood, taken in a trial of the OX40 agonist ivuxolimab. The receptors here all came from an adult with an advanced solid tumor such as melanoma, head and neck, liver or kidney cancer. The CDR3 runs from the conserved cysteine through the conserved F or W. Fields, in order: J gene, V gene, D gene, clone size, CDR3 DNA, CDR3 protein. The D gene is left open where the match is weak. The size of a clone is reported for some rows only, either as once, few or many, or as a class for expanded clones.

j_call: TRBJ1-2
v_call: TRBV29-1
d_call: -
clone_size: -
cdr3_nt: TGCAGCGCACCGAGAACAGGGCTCGATGGCTACACCTTC
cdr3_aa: CSAPRTGLDGYTF

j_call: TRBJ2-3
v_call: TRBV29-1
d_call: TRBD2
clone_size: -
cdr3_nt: TGCAGCGTTGAAGTGGGGCGGGGGGCTGGAGATACGCAGTATTTT
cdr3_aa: CSVEVGRGAGDTQYF

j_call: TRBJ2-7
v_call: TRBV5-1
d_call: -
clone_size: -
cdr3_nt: TGCGCCAGCAGCCTGACGGCGGTCTCCTACGAGCAGTACTTC
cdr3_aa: CASSLTAVSYEQYF

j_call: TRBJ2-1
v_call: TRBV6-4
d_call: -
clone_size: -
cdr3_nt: TGTGCCAGCAGTGACTCCAGGCGGTCCATCGATGAGCAGTTCTTC
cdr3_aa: CASSDSRRSIDEQFF

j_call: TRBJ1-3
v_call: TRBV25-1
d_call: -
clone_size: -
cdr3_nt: TGTGCCAGCAGTGTGACAGGCGACACCATATATTTT
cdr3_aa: CASSVTGDTIYF

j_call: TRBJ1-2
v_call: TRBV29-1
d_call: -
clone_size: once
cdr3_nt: TGCAGCGTTGAAGATCCTCATCGACAGCTCTCTTTTTCTGGCTACACCTTC
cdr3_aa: CSVEDPHRQLSFSGYTF

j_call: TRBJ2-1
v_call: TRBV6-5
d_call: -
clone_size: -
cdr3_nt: TGTGCCAGCAGTTACTCTGGGGCGGAGAACTACAATGAGCAGTTCTTC
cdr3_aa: CASSYSGAENYNEQFF

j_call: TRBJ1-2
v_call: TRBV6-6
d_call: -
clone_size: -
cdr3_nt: TGTGCCAGCAGCCCGGTGGCTAACTATGGCTACACCTTC
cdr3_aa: CASSPVANYGYTF

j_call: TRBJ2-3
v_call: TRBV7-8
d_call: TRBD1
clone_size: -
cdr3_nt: TGTGCCAGCAGCGTCGGACAGGGGGCGATGGTCTACACAGATACGCAGTATTTT
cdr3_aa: CASSVGQGAMVYTDTQYF

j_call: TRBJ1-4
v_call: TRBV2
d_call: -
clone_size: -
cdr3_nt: TGTGCCAGCAGTGACCCGACGGCAACTAATGAAAAACTGTTTTTT
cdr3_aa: CASSDPTATNEKLFF

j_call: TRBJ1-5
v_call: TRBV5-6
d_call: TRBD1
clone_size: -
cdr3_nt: TGTGCCAGCAGCTGTACAGGGGGCGAATGTCGCAATCAGCCCCAGCATTTT
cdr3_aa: CASSCTGGECRNQPQHF

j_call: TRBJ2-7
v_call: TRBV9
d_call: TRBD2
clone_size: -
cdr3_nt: TGTGCCAGCAGCGTTGGACTAGCGAGCTCCTACGAGCAGTACTTC
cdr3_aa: CASSVGLASSYEQYF

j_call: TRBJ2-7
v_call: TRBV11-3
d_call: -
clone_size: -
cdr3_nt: TGTGCCAGCAGCTGTCCATTGCAGCCCTACGAGCAGTACTTC
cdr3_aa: CASSCPLQPYEQYF

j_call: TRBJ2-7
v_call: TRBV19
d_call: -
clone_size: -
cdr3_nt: TGTGCCAGTAGTATGGGCCAGGGATACGAGCAGTACTTC
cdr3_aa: CASSMGQGYEQYF

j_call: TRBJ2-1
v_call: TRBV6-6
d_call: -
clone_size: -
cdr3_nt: TGTGCCAGCAGCAATACAGGGTACGAGCAGTTCTTC
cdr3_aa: CASSNTGYEQFF

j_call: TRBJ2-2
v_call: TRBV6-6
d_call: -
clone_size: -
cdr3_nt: TGTGCCAGCAGTTACCGACAGGCGGAGGGCGGGGAGCTGTTTTTT
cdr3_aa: CASSYRQAEGGELFF

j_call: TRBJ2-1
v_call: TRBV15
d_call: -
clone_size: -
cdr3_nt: TGTGCCACCAGCAGAGAGGTGACAGCGTCTGAGCAGTTCTTC
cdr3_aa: CATSREVTASEQFF

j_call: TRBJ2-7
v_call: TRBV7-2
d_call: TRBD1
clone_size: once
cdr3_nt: TGTGCCAGCAGCTCTACAGGGGGCAGGGCCTACGAGCAGTACTTC
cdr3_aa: CASSSTGGRAYEQYF

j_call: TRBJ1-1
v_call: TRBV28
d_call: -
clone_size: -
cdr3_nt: TGTGCCAGCACCCCGGACAGCCTGGGCTTGAACACTGAAGCTTTCTTT
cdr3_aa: CASTPDSLGLNTEAFF

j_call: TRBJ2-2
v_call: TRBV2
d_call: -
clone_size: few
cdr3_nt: TGTGCCAGCAGTGAATTTTGGGAGTCACATCCGAACACCGGGGAGCTGTTTTTT
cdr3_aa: CASSEFWESHPNTGELFF

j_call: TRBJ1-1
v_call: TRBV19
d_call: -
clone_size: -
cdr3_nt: TGTGCCAGTAGATGGACTGGCGGACGCACTGAAGCTTTCTTT
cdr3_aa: CASRWTGGRTEAFF

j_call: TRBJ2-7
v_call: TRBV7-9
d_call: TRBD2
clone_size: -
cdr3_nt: TGTGCCAGCAGCTATTCTAGCGGGAGCTACGAGCAGTACTTC
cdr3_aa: CASSYSSGSYEQYF

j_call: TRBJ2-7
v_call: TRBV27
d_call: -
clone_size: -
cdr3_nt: TGTGCCAGCAGTGTAAAACAGGGCTACGAGCAGTACTTC
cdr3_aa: CASSVKQGYEQYF

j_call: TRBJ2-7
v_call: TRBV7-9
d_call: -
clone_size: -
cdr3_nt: TGTGCCAGCAGCCCGGCAGGGGTATACGAGCAGTACTTC
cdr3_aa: CASSPAGVYEQYF

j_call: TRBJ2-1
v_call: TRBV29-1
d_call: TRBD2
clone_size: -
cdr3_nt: TGCAGCACATCTAGCGGGAGTCCAGGGCAGTTCTTC
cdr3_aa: CSTSSGSPGQFF

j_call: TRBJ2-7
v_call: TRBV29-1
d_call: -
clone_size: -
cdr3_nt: TGCAGCGTAAAACGAGACTACGAGCAGTACTTC
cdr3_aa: CSVKRDYEQYF

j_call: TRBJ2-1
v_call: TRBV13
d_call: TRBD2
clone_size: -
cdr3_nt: TGTGCCAGCAGCTTAGCGGGAGGGTCCTACAATGAGCAGTTCTTC
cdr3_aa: CASSLAGGSYNEQFF

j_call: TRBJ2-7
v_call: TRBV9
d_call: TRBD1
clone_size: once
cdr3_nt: TGTGCCAGCAGCGCACAGGGACAGGCCTACTCCTACGAGCAGTACTTC
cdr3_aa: CASSAQGQAYSYEQYF

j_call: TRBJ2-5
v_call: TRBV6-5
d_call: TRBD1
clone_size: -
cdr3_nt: TGTGCCAGTTCAGGGGGCAGGGAGACCCAGTACTTC
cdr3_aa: CASSGGRETQYF

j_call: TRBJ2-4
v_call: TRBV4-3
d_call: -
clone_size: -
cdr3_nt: TGCGCCAGCAGCCCAGGGGTCAGGGAGATGGCCAAAAACATTCAGTACTTC
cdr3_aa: CASSPGVREMAKNIQYF

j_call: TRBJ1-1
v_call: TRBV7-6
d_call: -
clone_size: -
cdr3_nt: TGTGCCAGCAGCCCAATGACAGAGAACACTGAAGCTTTCTTT
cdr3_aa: CASSPMTENTEAFF

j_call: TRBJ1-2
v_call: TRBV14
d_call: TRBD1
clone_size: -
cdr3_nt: TGTGCCAGCAGCCCTGGACAGGCAACCTTTAACTATGGCTACACCTTC
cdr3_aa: CASSPGQATFNYGYTF

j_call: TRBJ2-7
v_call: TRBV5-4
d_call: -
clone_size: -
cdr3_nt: TGTGCCAGCAGCTTGGCCCTAGGGGCGGGGGAGCAGTACTTC
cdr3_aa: CASSLALGAGEQYF

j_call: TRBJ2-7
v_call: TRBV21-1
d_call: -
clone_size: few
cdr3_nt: TGTGCCAGCAGCACCATTAGCTACGAGCAGTACTTC
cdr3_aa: CASSTISYEQYF

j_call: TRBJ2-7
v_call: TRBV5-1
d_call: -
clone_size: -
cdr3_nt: TGCGCCAGCAGCCGTGACACCGCGCTGAGCGAGCAGTACTTC
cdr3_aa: CASSRDTALSEQYF

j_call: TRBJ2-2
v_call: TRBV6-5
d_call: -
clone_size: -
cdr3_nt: TGTGCCAGCAGTTCCCCTCTTGGGGAGCTGTTTTTT
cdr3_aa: CASSSPLGELFF

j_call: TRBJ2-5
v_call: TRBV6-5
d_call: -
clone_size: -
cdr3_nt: TGTGCCAGCAGTTACGATAACCCCCAAGAGACCCAGTACTTC
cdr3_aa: CASSYDNPQETQYF

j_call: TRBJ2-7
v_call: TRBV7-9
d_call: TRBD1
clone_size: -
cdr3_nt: TGTGCCAGCAGCTCCGGGACAGGTACCTACGAGCAGTACTTC
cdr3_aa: CASSSGTGTYEQYF

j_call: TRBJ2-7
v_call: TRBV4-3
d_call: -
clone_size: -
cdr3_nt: TGCGCCAGCAGCCTTGGGAGCTCCAGGGACGAGCAGTACTTC
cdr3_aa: CASSLGSSRDEQYF

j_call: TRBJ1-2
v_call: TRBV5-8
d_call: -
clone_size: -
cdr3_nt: TGTGCCAGCAGCCCCGGCAAGTTTTATGGCTACACCTTC
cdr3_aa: CASSPGKFYGYTF

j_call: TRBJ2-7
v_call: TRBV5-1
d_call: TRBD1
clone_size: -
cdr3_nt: TGCGCCAGCAGTCCTGAGCCTACAGGGGGCATCACCTACGAGCAGTACTTC
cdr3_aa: CASSPEPTGGITYEQYF

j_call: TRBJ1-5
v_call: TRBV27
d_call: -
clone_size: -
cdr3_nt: TGTGCCAGCAGTCCCGGGATCCCGGGCAATCAGCCCCAGCATTTT
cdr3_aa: CASSPGIPGNQPQHF

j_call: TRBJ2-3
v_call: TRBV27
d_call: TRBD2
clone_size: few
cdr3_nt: TGTGCCAGCAGTTCTCGCCCGGGAGGGAGAACAGATACGCAGTATTTT
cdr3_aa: CASSSRPGGRTDTQYF

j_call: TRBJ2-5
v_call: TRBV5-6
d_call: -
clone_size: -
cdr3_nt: TGTGCCAGCAGCCCCATGGAGGGGGGAACTCAAGAGACCCAGTACTTC
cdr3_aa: CASSPMEGGTQETQYF

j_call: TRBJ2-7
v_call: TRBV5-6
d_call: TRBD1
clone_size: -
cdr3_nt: TGTGCCAGCAGCATCGGGACAGCCTACGAGCAGTACTTC
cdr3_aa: CASSIGTAYEQYF

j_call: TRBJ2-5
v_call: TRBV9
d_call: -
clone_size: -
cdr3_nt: TGTGCCAGCAGCCCCCGGGAGATGGGAGGTCAAGAGACCCAGTACTTC
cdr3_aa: CASSPREMGGQETQYF

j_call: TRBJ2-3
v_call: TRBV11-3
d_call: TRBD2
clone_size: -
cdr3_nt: TGTGCCAGCAGCAGCCGACTAGCGGGGTGCACAGATACGCAGTATTTT
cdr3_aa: CASSSRLAGCTDTQYF

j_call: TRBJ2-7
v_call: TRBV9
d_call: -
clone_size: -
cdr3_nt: TGTGCCAGCAGCGTCGGGGGGACAGGTACCTACGAGCAGTACTTC
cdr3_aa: CASSVGGTGTYEQYF

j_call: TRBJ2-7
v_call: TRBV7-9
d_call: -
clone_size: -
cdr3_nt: TGTGCCAGCAGCCCGCCAGGGGTAGCCTACGAGCAGTACTTC
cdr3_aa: CASSPPGVAYEQYF